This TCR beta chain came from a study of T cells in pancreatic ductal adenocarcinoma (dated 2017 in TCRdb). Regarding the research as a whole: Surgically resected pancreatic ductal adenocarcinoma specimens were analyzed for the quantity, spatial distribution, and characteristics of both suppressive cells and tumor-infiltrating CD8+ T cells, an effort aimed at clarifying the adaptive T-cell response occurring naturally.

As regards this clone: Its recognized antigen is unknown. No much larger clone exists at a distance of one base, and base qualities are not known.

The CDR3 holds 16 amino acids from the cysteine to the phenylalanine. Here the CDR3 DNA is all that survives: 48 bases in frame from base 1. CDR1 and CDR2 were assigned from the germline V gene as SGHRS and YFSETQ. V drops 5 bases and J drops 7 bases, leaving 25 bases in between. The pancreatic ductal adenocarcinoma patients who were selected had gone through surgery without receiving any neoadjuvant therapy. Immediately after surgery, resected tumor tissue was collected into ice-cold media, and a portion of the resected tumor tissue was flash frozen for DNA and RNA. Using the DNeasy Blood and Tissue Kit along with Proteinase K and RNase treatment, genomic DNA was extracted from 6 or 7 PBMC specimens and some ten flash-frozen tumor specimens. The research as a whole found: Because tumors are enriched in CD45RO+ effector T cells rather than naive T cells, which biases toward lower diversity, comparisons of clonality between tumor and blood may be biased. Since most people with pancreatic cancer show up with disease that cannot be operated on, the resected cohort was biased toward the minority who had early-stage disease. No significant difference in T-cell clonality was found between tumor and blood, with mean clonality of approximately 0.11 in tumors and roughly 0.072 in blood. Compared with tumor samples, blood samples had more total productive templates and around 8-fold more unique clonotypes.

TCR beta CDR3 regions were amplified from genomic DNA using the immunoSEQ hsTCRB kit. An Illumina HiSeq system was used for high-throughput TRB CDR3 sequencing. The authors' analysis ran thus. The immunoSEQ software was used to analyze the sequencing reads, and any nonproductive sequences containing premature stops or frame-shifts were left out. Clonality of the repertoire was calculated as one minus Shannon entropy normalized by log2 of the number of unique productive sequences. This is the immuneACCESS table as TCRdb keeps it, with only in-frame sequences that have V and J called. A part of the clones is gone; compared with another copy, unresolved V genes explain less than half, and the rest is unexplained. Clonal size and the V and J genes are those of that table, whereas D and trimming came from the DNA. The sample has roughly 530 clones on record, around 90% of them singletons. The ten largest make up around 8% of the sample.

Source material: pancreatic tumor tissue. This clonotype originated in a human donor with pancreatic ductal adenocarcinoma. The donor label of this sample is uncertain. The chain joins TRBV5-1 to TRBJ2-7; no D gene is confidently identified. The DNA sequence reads TGCGCCAGCAGAGAGGATGTTTTCTCCGAGGTGCCAGAGCAGTACTTC. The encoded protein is CASREDVFSEVPEQYF.